This T cell receptor (beta chain) was captured in a study of cytomegalovirus exposure and HLA in healthy donors. Study overall: Genotyping showed about 80% of fewer than 500 donors falling in the Caucasian-associated ancestry cluster.

The primer mix had 60 Vbeta and 13 Jbeta primers. Clones were sequenced by immunoSEQ multiplex PCR, and TCRdb holds only the in-frame ones, with some missing. The table has some 130,000 clones, approximately 80% seen once. General study findings and limits: In a later analysis, several top co-occurrence clusters appeared linked to parvovirus B19, influenza, CMV and Epstein-Barr virus. Cytomegalovirus-associated status was assigned to fewer than 200 TCR beta chains. Apart from CMV serostatus, no immune exposure information was available.

Notes on this clone: Its specificity is unknown.

The CDR3 runs to 13 residues. Trimming took off 3 bases at V and 2 bases at J, with 5 bases between the two ends. From germline, CDR1 is MNHEY and CDR2 SMNVEV (reference sequence). Sequencing was carried out using PBMCs. This chain connects TRBV27 to TRBJ2-1, with D unresolved. This receptor was taken from a human donor in good health. This CDR3 is CASSLAAYNEQFF. The CDR3 coding sequence is TGTGCCAGCAGTTTGGCAGCCTACAATGAGCAGTTCTTC.